The entry below gives a single T cell receptor beta chain sequence along with its context. What antigen it recognizes has not been identified. No much larger clone is present one base from it, and per-base qualities are unavailable. TCRbeta CDR3 regions were amplified from genomic DNA using the immunoSEQ Assay, a bias-controlled multiplex PCR. For the original study's pipeline: Nucleated cell counts per sample were estimated from amplification of reference gene primers within the assay. To quantify the absolute abundance of each unique TCRbeta CDR3 rearrangement, sequence reads were collapsed and filtered. Productive Simpson clonality was computed per sample as the square root of Simpson's diversity index over productive rearrangements. As stored in TCRdb, this immuneACCESS dataset retains in-frame rearrangements with V and J assigned. A fraction of the clones does not appear; measured against another copy, unresolved V genes explain less than half of the discrepancy, and the remainder lacks a known reason. That table is the source of V, J and clone size, and D and trimming were worked out from the DNA. Here the sample has about 140,000 clones; under 90% occur a single time. Of the sample, roughly 1.7% falls within the top ten clones.

CDR1 is given as MDHEN and CDR2 as SYDVKM, both from the germline V gene. The V end loses 5 bases and the J end loses 1 base, and a stretch of 11 bases separates them. From the cysteine up to the phenylalanine, the CDR3 has a length of 14 residues. Only CDR3 DNA is held: 42 bases, read in frame from base 1. The data derive from a study of blood T cell repertoires in COVID-19 (dated by TCRdb to 2018 to 2021). Background for the entire study: The collaborator samples originated in the United States, Italy and Spain and spanned the acute and convalescent phases of COVID-19. The repertoires were made available in a free public database intended to serve as a resource for research on the immune response to SARS-CoV-2. A de-identified subject ID, COVID-19 status, age in years and sex were almost always included in the sample metadata. Where available, HLA class I and class II types were obtained from metadata supplied by the sample provider rather than from assay-based typing. Deeply sampled blood TCRbeta repertoires from subjects exposed to, actively infected with, or recovered from COVID-19 were included in the dataset. Samples came from the ongoing ImmuneRACE study (first 160 participants) plus 1,254 subjects from 6 global collaborators. The material from the prospective study consisted of cDNA or gDNA derived from T cells, B-cell-depleted T cells, or PBMCs.

What the study reported, not specific to this receptor: The quantity of clinical and demographic metadata differed by source and by participant and was supplied without curation.

Enrolling through a virtual design, the prospective study's participants ranged in age from about 18 to 89 years and lived across approximately 25 United States geographic areas. To assign participants to cohorts, the prospective study relied on clinical history that participants themselves reported in a screening survey and a study questionnaire. A participant counted as exposed if, within 2 weeks of entering the study, that participant had been in contact with someone who had a PCR-confirmed or clinician-diagnosed COVID-19 case. Each participant in the prospective study had whole blood, serum and a nasopharyngeal or oropharyngeal swab collected by mobile phlebotomists. Prospective study participants could optionally give additional blood draws and questionnaires over an approximately 2-month period. Blood samples from the prospective study were shipped frozen or at room temperature prior to DNA extraction.

The source of this sequence is a woman younger than 35 who had been exposed to COVID-19. Sequences were obtained from PBMCs or T cells enriched from blood (not recorded which). The chain is made from TRBV28 and TRBJ1-1, with a tentative D gene TRBD1 over 6 matching bases. The CDR3 has the sequence CASSLEGGNTEAFF. The nucleotides read TGTGCCAGCAGTCTGGAAGGGGGGAACACTGAAGCTTTCTTT.